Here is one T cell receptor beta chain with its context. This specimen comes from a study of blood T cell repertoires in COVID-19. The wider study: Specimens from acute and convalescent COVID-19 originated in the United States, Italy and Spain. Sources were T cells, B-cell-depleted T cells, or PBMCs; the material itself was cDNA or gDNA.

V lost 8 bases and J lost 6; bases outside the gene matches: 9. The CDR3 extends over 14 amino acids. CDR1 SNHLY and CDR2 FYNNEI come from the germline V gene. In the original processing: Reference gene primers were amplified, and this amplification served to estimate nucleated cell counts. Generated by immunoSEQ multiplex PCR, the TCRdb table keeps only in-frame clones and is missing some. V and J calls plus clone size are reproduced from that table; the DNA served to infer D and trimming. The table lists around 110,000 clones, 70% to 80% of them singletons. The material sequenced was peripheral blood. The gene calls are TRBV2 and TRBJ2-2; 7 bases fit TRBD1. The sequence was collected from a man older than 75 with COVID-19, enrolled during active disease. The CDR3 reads CASDRQGEAGELFF. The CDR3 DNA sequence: TGTGCCAGCGATCGGCAGGGGGAAGCCGGGGAGCTGTTTTTT.